A single sample is the source of the 19 T cell receptor beta chains below, sequenced in a study of cytomegalovirus exposure and HLA in healthy donors. In the PCR, 60 Vbeta and 13 Jbeta primers were used. Produced via immunoSEQ multiplex PCR; TCRdb's table is partial and in-frame only. Seen here are some 85,000 clones, approximately 84% observed once, and the top ten hold roughly 2.3%. The sequenced sample consisted of PBMCs. The receptors originated from a woman aged 45-59 years in good health and CMV-seronegative.

This rearrangement joins TRBV10-3 to TRBJ2-7; TRBD2 is a possible D gene (6 bases). The length of the CDR3 is 13 residues. Per the germline V gene, CDR1 is ENHRY and CDR2 is SYGVKD. V was clipped by 4 bases and J by 0 bases, with 7 bases between them. The CDR3 DNA sequence: TGTGCCATCAGTGTGGGGGGCTCCTACGAGCAGTACTTC. It yields the protein CAISVGGSYEQYF.

V gene TRBV19 combines with J gene TRBJ2-1; no clear D. Germline V gene sequence: CDR1 LNHDA, CDR2 SQIVND (reference sequence). With 7 bases removed from V and 5 bases from J, the gap between germline ends came to 12 bases. The length of the CDR3 is 13 residues. Written as DNA, the CDR3 is TGTGCCAGTAAACTCGCTTATAACAATGAGCAGTTCTTC. Its translation: CASKLAYNNEQFF.

By share, this clone counts as large (0.1 to 1%). The V and J genes are TRBV15 and TRBJ2-1; the match to TRBD2 covers 7 bases. Trimming took 5 bases from V and 1 from J; bases not matched to a gene: 8. This CDR3 contains 16 residues. Germline CDR1 is LNHNV and CDR2 is YYDKDF (reference sequence). The CDR3 nucleotides are TGTGCCACCAGCGCTATTCTAGCGGATTCCTACAATGAGCAGTTCTTC. It codes for CATSAILADSYNEQFF. The entire variable domain, with the rest obtained from reference TRBV15 and TRBJ2-1, is as follows: DAMVIQNPRYQVTQFGKPVTLSCSQTLNHNVMYWYQQKSSQAPKLLFHYYDKDFNNEADTPDNFQSRRPNTSFCFLDIRSPGLGDTAMYLCATSAILADSYNEQFFGPGTRLTVL.

DNA of the CDR3: TGTGCCAGCAGCGACTGGAGGGCGAGCACCGGGGAGCTGTTTTTT. Its translation is CASSDWRASTGELFF. V is TRBV21-1 and J is TRBJ2-2; the DNA was not compared with TRBD2, the D call given in the table. TRBV21-1 is a known pseudogene. This CDR3 is 15 amino acids long.

The CDR3 DNA sequence: TGTGCCAGCAGCTTGCGGAATTACAGGGAAGCTTTCTTT. Its protein is CASSLRNYREAFF. The chain joins TRBV5-6 to TRBJ1-1; possibly TRBD1 for D (5 bases). CDR3 length equals 13 residues. The germline V and J ends were trimmed by 1 base and 8 bases, with 12 bases remaining between them. CDR1 and CDR2 (germline): SGHDT, YYEEEE.

This chain connects TRBV5-5 to TRBJ2-5; D ambiguous. The V end lost 3 bases, the J end lost 2 bases, and 14 bases lay between the germline ends. The CDR3 extends over 15 amino acids. Germline assignment: CDR1 SGHKS and CDR2 YYEKEE (reference sequence). CDR3 region: CASSSEEVAQETQYF. In DNA, the CDR3 is TGTGCCAGCAGCTCCGAAGAAGTGGCTCAAGAGACCCAGTACTTC.

V is TRBV4-3 and J is TRBJ2-1; D possibly corresponds to TRBD2 (5 bases). The CDR3 runs 12 residues. Germline values: CDR1 LGHNA, CDR2 YSLEER. V gave up 5 bases and J gave up 9 bases, with 11 bases separating them. The CDR3 sequence: CASSGISGEQFF. CDR3 in DNA: TGCGCCAGCAGCGGAATAAGCGGTGAGCAGTTCTTC.

The sample holds one count of this clone. The V gene is TRBV6-1, the J gene TRBJ1-2, with TRBD1 matching over 8 bases. V lost 0 bases to trimming and J lost 0 bases; unmatched junction nucleotides: 9. This CDR3 has 18 amino acids. Germline CDR1 MNHNS, CDR2 SASEGT. In nucleotides, the CDR3 is TGTGCCAGCAGTGAAGCGCCGGCAGGGGGCCTAACTAACTATGGCTACACCTTC. Translated: CASSEAPAGGLTNYGYTF.

This rearrangement joins TRBV6-5 to TRBJ2-3; weak D call: TRBD2 (5 bases). This CDR3 is built from 12 residues. CDR1 is MNHEY, CDR2 SVGAGI, per germline. V lost 2 bases to trimming and J lost 9 bases, with 9 bases between them. The CDR3 nucleotides read TGTGCCAGCAGTTACGGCGGGTTCACGCAGTATTTT. It codes for CASSYGGFTQYF.

This clone appeared a single time. The chain's CDR3 is CASSSTSGDTQYF. Here the CDR3 DNA reads TGCGCCAGCAGCTCCACCAGCGGAGATACGCAGTATTTT. This chain joins TRBV5-1 and TRBJ2-3; TRBD2 is a possible D gene (5 bases). With 3 bases removed from V and 5 bases from J, the gap between germline ends came to 10 bases. The CDR3 covers 13 residues. Germline V CDR1 and CDR2: SGHRS, YFSETQ.

This chain links TRBV28 with TRBJ2-3, with a possible D match to TRBD2 (5 bases). Trimming left V 2 bases short and J 2 bases short, with 17 bases between. This CDR3 contains 17 residues. Germline V gives CDR1 MDHEN, CDR2 SYDVKM. CDR3 sequence: CASSLQSSGYFTDTQYF. The CDR3 DNA follows: TGTGCCAGCAGTTTACAATCGAGCGGTTACTTCACAGATACGCAGTATTTT.

This rearrangement joins TRBV11-1 to TRBJ2-1, with 14 bases identical to TRBD2. CDR3 length: 17 residues. Germline CDR1 is SGHAT and CDR2 is FQDESV (reference sequence). V shed 2 bases, J shed 9 bases, and the junction held 9 bases outside the gene matches. Here the CDR3 reads CASSLTDGLAGGGEQFF. The CDR3 DNA is TGTGCCAGCAGCTTAACCGATGGACTAGCGGGAGGTGGTGAGCAGTTCTTC.

The chain couples TRBV11-2 to TRBJ1-6; TRBD1 is a possible D gene (5 bases). Trimming cost V 0 bases and J 6 bases, with 12 bases left between them. CDR3 length: 16 amino acids. Germline V gene data show CDR1 as SGHAT and CDR2 as FQNNGV. The CDR3 region has the DNA TGTGCCAGCAGCTTAGATTGGACAAAATTTAATTCACCCCTCCACTTT. This codes for CASSLDWTKFNSPLHF.

The chain couples TRBV19 to TRBJ2-5; TRBD1 aligns across 8 bases. CDR3 length: 22 amino acids. The junction had 26 bases not matched to a gene; V was cut back by 3 bases and J by 2 bases. In germline, CDR1 is LNHDA, CDR2 SQIVND (reference sequence). CDR3 nucleotide sequence: TGTGCCAGTAGTATGGGCTTTACAACAGTACGGAGGAGGGACAGGAGGCAAGAGACCCAGTACTTC. Translating gives CASSMGFTTVRRRDRRQETQYF. Complete variable domain (other parts from reference TRBV19 and TRBJ2-5): DGGITQSPKYLFRKEGQNVTLSCEQNLNHDAMYWYRQDPGQGLRLIYYSQIVNDFQKGDIAEGYSVSREKKESFPLTVTSAQKNPTAFYLCASSMGFTTVRRRDRRQETQYFGPGTRLLVL.

V and J are TRBV10-3 and TRBJ2-7, with 10 positions matching TRBD1. The CDR3 spans 12 residues. Trimming cost V 6 bases and J 7 bases; bases outside gene matches: 3. Germline assignment: CDR1 ENHRY and CDR2 SYGVKD. DNA of the CDR3: TGTGCCATCAGCAAGGACAGGGGGGAGCAGTACTTC. Translation: CAISKDRGEQYF.

The genes are TRBV4-1 and TRBJ2-7; 11 positions match TRBD2. The CDR3 contains 19 residues. The germline gives CDR1 MGHRA, CDR2 YSYEKL. Unmatched junction bases numbered 13, after V lost 0 bases and J lost 3 bases. The chain's CDR3 is CASSQDRGGGLAESYEQYF. CDR3 DNA: TGCGCCAGCAGCCAAGATAGAGGGGGGGGACTAGCGGAGAGCTACGAGCAGTACTTC.

The chain couples TRBV4-2 to TRBJ1-1, with D perhaps TRBD1 (5 bases). The CDR3 covers 11 residues. V lost 6 bases, J lost 10 bases, and 12 bases lay in between. CDR1 is LGHNA and CDR2 is YNFKEQ in the germline V gene. CDR3 residues: CASSGGGGAFF. The CDR3 DNA reads TGTGCCAGCAGTGGGGGGGGTGGAGCTTTCTTT.

This clone appeared once. The CDR3 loop is CASSQGTENYGYTF. The CDR3 nucleotides are TGCGCCAGCAGCCAAGGGACAGAAAACTATGGCTACACCTTC. The chain combines TRBV4-1 with TRBJ1-2; tentative D call: TRBD1 (6 bases). The germline gives CDR1 MGHRA, CDR2 YSYEKL. This CDR3 is built from 14 residues. The V and J ends lost 1 base and 2 bases respectively, with 8 bases between them.

V and J are TRBV9 and TRBJ2-1, with D possibly TRBD2 on 5 matching bases. Trimming cost V 0 bases and J 2 bases, with 12 bases left between them. The CDR3 length is 16 residues. In germline, CDR1 is SGDLS, CDR2 YYNGEE. This CDR3 reads CASSVDQRRPYNEQFF. In DNA form, the CDR3 reads TGTGCCAGCAGCGTAGATCAGCGGCGCCCCTACAATGAGCAGTTCTTC. Full variable domain (rest looked up from reference TRBV9 and TRBJ2-1): DSGVTQTPKHLITATGQRVTLRCSPRSGDLSVYWYQQSLDQGLQFLIQYYNGEERAKGNILERFSAQQFPDLHSELNLSSLELGDSALYFCASSVDQRRPYNEQFFGPGTRLTVL.